This T cell receptor (beta chain) was captured by sequencing in a study of T cell responses to AZD1222 COVID-19 vaccine. Study-wide results and limits: A mostly white British donor set with more females was recruited, and clonal diversity was possibly underestimated.

Germline V gene data show CDR1 as MNHEY and CDR2 as SVGAGI. Unmatched junction bases numbered 4, after V lost 5 bases and J lost 5 bases. The CDR3 length is 14 residues. Here immunoSEQ multiplex PCR was the method, and the copy in TCRdb shows in-frame clones only, minus some. The sample has fewer than 180,000 clones; approximately 92% are singletons. As for this clone: The antigen is undetermined.

The chain is built from TRBV6-5 and TRBJ2-7, with 12 bases that match TRBD2. The source is an adult who received the AZD1222 COVID-19 vaccine. The source material was peripheral blood, sampled 28 days after the second AZD1222 dose. This CDR3 reads CASSTRLAGDEQYF. In DNA, the CDR3 is TGTGCCAGCAGTACCCGACTAGCGGGAGACGAGCAGTACTTC.